The 26 T cell receptor beta chains reported below all come from one sample, sequenced in a study of response to subunit inactivated influenza vaccine. TCRdb passed the RT-PCR reads through MiXCR, listing each CDR3 protein once. The sample consists of under 200,000 distinct CDR3 sequences, around 10% of them appearing once. The sample consisted of CD8+ T cells sorted from PBMCs, taken less than 30 months after vaccination. The receptors stem from a man aged 50 to 69 who received an inactivated influenza vaccine.

A few counts support this clonotype. J is TRBJ2-4 and V is TRBV28; TRBD1 matches at 7 bases. Germline loops: CDR1 MDHEN, CDR2 SYDVKM. The CDR3 contains 17 residues. V gave up 5 bases and J gave up 6 bases; unmatched junction bases: 16. CDR3 bases: TGTGCCAGCAGTGCATACCCGACCCGGGACAGTCGAAACATTCAGTACTTC. The encoded protein is CASSAYPTRDSRNIQYF.

This clonotype was seen ten or more times. The gene calls are TRBV5-1 and TRBJ2-7; 12 positions match TRBD1. The V gene's germline CDR1 is SGHRS and CDR2 YFSETQ. This CDR3 is built from 14 residues. The junction had 2 bases not matched to a gene; V was cut back by 3 bases and J by 4 bases. The CDR3 DNA is TGCGCCAGCAGCTGGGGACAGGGGGCATACGAGCAGTACTTC. The encoded protein is CASSWGQGAYEQYF.

This clonotype is large. This chain joins TRBV28 and TRBJ2-1, with D possibly being TRBD2 (6 bases). There are 14 residues in the CDR3. V dropped 8 bases and J dropped 2 bases, with 13 bases sitting between them. Looked up from germline, CDR1 is MDHEN and CDR2 is SYDVKM. The CDR3 reads CASPGVPPYNEQFF. Here the CDR3 DNA reads TGTGCCAGCCCGGGGGTTCCCCCCTACAATGAGCAGTTCTTC.

This clonotype was observed many times. The genes are TRBV12-3 or TRBV12-4 and TRBJ1-6, with D possibly matching TRBD1 (5 bases). This CDR3 spans 14 amino acids. Trimming took 6 bases from V and 7 from J, leaving 13 bases between them. This CDR3 is CASSPVAGNSPLHF. The CDR3 bases are TGTGCCAGCAGCCCTGTCGCAGGGAATTCACCCCTCCACTTT.

This rearrangement joins TRBV10-2 to TRBJ2-3, with TRBD2 matching 12 bases. V shed 8 bases and J 2 bases; nucleotides not matched to a gene: 14. The CDR3 extends over 18 amino acids. Germline values: CDR1 WSHSY, CDR2 SAAADI. The DNA for the CDR3 is TGCGCCAGCGAGCCTCTAGCGGGGGGGCCTCCGGCCACAGATACGCAGTATTTT. The encoded protein is CASEPLAGGPPATDTQYF.

This clonotype occurred a few times. The chain is built from TRBV10-2 and TRBJ1-1, with D perhaps TRBD1 (6 bases). Germline CDR1 reads WSHSY; CDR2 reads SAAADI. V lost 7 bases and J 5 bases, leaving 11 bases between the germline ends. This CDR3 has 12 amino acids. The CDR3 loop is CASTTGKTEAFF. The CDR3 nucleotides are TGCGCCAGCACTACAGGGAAAACTGAAGCTTTCTTT.

The rearrangement links TRBV7-9 to TRBJ2-2; 11 nucleotides agree with TRBD2. V lost 3 bases, J lost 6 bases, and 6 bases stayed unmatched. The germline CDR1 and CDR2 sequences are SEHNR and FQNEAQ (reference sequence). This CDR3 has 16 residues. The CDR3 sequence is CASSFLTSGSAGELFF. In nucleotides, the CDR3 is TGTGCCAGCAGCTTCCTAACTAGCGGGAGCGCCGGGGAGCTGTTTTTT.

With respect to this clonotype: A junction end diverges from the germline sequence, so it may reflect a read error. This rearrangement joins TRBV9 to TRBJ2-1; 8 nucleotides align to TRBD1. This CDR3 has 15 amino acids. Germline loops: CDR1 SGDLS, CDR2 YYNGEE. The CDR3 region has the DNA TGTGACAGCAGCGTAGTAACAGGGGGGAACAATGAGCAGTTCTTC. It translates to CDSSVVTGGNNEQFF.

This clonotype appeared a few times. The rearrangement links TRBV29-1 to TRBJ2-7, with D possibly matching TRBD2 (5 bases). The CDR3 length is 13 residues. From germline, CDR1 is SQVTM and CDR2 ANQGSEA. The V end was cut by 6 bases, the J end by 1 base, with 13 bases between. Here the CDR3 DNA reads TGCAGCGTGGAACCGGGAAATTCCTACGAGCAGTACTTC. This encodes CSVEPGNSYEQYF.

This clonotype was detected many times. This chain connects TRBV7-9 to TRBJ2-1, with 7 bases matching TRBD2. The CDR3 sequence is 14 residues long. The germline gives CDR1 SEHNR, CDR2 FQNEAQ (reference sequence). The J segment lost 9 bases and the V segment lost 4 bases, leaving 9 bases of the junction unmatched. The CDR3 region has the DNA TGTGCCAGCAGCTCAGGACTAGGGGTCGGTGAGCAGTTCTTC. This sequence encodes CASSSGLGVGEQFF.

A remark on this clonotype: Compared with germline, one end of the junction differs, possibly owing to a read error. This chain connects TRBV4-1 to TRBJ2-1; 8 bases agree with TRBD2. Per germline, CDR1 MGHRA and CDR2 YSYEKL. The CDR3 is 16 amino acids. CDR3 coding DNA: TGCGTCAGCAGCCAAGAGCTAGCGGGCCCCTACAATGAGCAGTTCTTC. Residues: CVSSQELAGPYNEQFF.

The chain has TRBV27 and TRBJ1-5; possible D gene TRBD1, 6 bases. CDR3 length equals 15 residues. Germline lookup yields CDR1 MNHEY and CDR2 SMNVEV (reference sequence). Between the trimmed V and J ends, which lost 2 bases and 2 bases, there was a span of 10 bases. CDR3 amino acids: CASSLIGGRNQPQHF. DNA of the CDR3: TGTGCCAGCAGTTTAATTGGGGGCCGCAATCAGCCCCAGCATTTT.

This clonotype was detected only a few times. The chain is built from TRBV7-2 and TRBJ1-5; D gene unclear. Germline CDR1 and CDR2: SGHTA and FQGNSA. This CDR3 is 12 amino acids long. The V end was cut by 0 bases, the J end by 3 bases, with 0 bases between. The CDR3 reads CASSLANQPQHF. The CDR3 nucleotides are TGTGCCAGCAGCTTAGCCAATCAGCCCCAGCATTTT.

This clonotype was counted ten times or more. This rearrangement joins TRBV24-1 to TRBJ1-2; D gene ambiguous. CDR3 length: 12 residues. Trimming left V 5 bases short and J 4 bases short, with 7 bases between. Per germline, CDR1 KGHDR and CDR2 SFDVKD. The CDR3 loop is CATSAPTYGYTF. In nucleotides, the CDR3 is TGTGCCACCAGTGCTCCGACCTATGGCTACACCTTC.

CDR3 coding DNA: TGTGCCAGCAAGGGACTAGCGGGAGGTCTATGGTACGAGCAGTACTTC. Its protein is CASKGLAGGLWYEQYF. V gene TRBV6-1 combines with J gene TRBJ2-7, with TRBD2 identical over 15 bases. The CDR3 totals 16 residues. Germline CDR1 and CDR2: MNHNS and SASEGT. With 7 bases clipped from V and 4 bases from J, the junction kept 8 bases outside the gene matches.

The chain recombines TRBV12-3 or TRBV12-4 with TRBJ2-1; unclear D gene. Trimming removed 3 bases from V and 5 bases from J, with 17 bases in between. This CDR3 has 16 amino acids. The CDR3 DNA reads TGTGCCAGCAGTTTCGGTCTGAGTATCCCAGACAATGAGCAGTTCTTC. This gives the protein CASSFGLSIPDNEQFF.

The chain joins TRBV9 to TRBJ2-3; the D call may be TRBD1 or TRBD2 (5 bases each). Between the trimmed V and J ends, which lost 0 bases and 1 base, there was a span of 9 bases. The germline V gene has CDR1 SGDLS and CDR2 YYNGEE. The CDR3 runs to 15 residues. The CDR3 sequence: CASSVVGRGTDTQYF. CDR3 DNA sequence: TGTGCCAGCAGCGTAGTGGGGCGGGGCACAGATACGCAGTATTTT.

This clonotype was picked up many times. The chain couples TRBV12-3 or TRBV12-4 to TRBJ1-5; D is unresolved. The CDR3 has 14 residues. The V and J ends lost 0 bases and 5 bases respectively, with 8 bases between them. For the CDR3, the DNA is TGTGCCAGCAGTTTAGCCGGAATGGATCAGCCCCAGCATTTT. Its translation: CASSLAGMDQPQHF.

This clonotype was picked up a small number of times. This rearrangement joins TRBV6-1 to TRBJ1-1; TRBD1 matches 8 bases. J was trimmed by 1 base and V by 10 bases; bases with no gene match: 5. The CDR3 sequence is 13 residues long. In germline, CDR1 is MNHNS, CDR2 SASEGT. CDR3 coding DNA: TGTGCCACCCGGACAGGGAGGAACACTGAAGCTTTCTTT. The encoded protein is CATRTGRNTEAFF.

There are a few counts of this clonotype. This chain connects TRBV10-2 to TRBJ1-2, with D perhaps matching TRBD1 (5 bases). With 2 bases removed from V and 0 bases from J, the gap between germline ends came to 19 bases. CDR1 is WSHSY and CDR2 is SAAADI in the germline V gene. The CDR3 covers 18 residues. The chain's CDR3 is CASSEKGLGVTANYGYTF. The CDR3 nucleotides read TGCGCCAGCAGTGAGAAGGGATTAGGGGTTACGGCTAACTATGGCTACACCTTC.

This clonotype was observed a handful of times. This chain links TRBV9 with TRBJ2-7; 10 positions match TRBD2. The trim removed 5 bases at V and 7 bases at J, leaving 12 bases unmatched. Germline lookup yields CDR1 SGDLS and CDR2 YYNGEE. CDR3 length equals 15 residues. The DNA for the CDR3 is TGTGCCAGCAGTGGAGCGGGAGGGCTGTATGAAGAGCAGTACTTC. This codes for CASSGAGGLYEEQYF.

This clonotype was found many times. V gene TRBV7-9 combines with J gene TRBJ1-1, with TRBD1 matching over 9 bases. Germline CDR1 is SEHNR and CDR2 is FQNEAQ (reference sequence). The CDR3 is 12 residues long. J lost 8 bases, V lost 4 bases, and 2 bases had no gene match. Here the CDR3 DNA reads TGTGCCAGCAGCTACGGACAGGGGGAAGCTTTCTTT. Its protein product is CASSYGQGEAFF.

This clonotype has more than one count but fewer than ten. This chain links TRBV6-5 with TRBJ2-7; no reliable D call. The V gene lost 4 bases and the J gene lost 2 bases, with 12 bases spanning the gap. CDR1 and CDR2 (germline): MNHEY, SVGAGI. The CDR3 sequence is 14 residues long. The CDR3 DNA reads TGTGCCAGCAGTTCCACAGAAATACCCTACGAGCAGTACTTC. Amino acids: CASSSTEIPYEQYF.

This clonotype was detected only a few times. The chain has TRBV27 and TRBJ2-7; D might be TRBD1 or TRBD2, each matching 5 bases. This CDR3 region has 14 residues. The V gene's germline CDR1 is MNHEY and CDR2 SMNVEV (reference sequence). Trimming left V 5 bases short and J 0 bases short, with 11 bases between. The CDR3 nucleotides read TGTGCCAGCAGTCCCGTTGGGGGCTCCTACGAGCAGTACTTC. This sequence encodes CASSPVGGSYEQYF.

This clonotype was observed a handful of times. This chain uses TRBV5-4 with TRBJ1-2; the D gene is possibly TRBD1 (5 bases). With 2 bases removed from V and 4 bases from J, the gap between germline ends came to 21 bases. CDR3 length: 17 residues. Germline V CDR1 and CDR2: SGHNT, YYREEE (reference sequence). CDR3: CASSFGLLEDNLYGYTF. The CDR3 nucleotides read TGTGCCAGCAGCTTCGGATTATTGGAGGACAACCTCTATGGCTACACCTTC.

The chain couples TRBV12-3 or TRBV12-4 to TRBJ1-3; D uncertain. Trimming cost V 6 bases and J 2 bases, with 14 bases left between them. The CDR3 runs to 15 residues. CDR3: CASSHTSEAGNTIYF. The CDR3 DNA reads TGTGCCAGCAGCCATACATCAGAGGCTGGAAACACCATATATTTT.